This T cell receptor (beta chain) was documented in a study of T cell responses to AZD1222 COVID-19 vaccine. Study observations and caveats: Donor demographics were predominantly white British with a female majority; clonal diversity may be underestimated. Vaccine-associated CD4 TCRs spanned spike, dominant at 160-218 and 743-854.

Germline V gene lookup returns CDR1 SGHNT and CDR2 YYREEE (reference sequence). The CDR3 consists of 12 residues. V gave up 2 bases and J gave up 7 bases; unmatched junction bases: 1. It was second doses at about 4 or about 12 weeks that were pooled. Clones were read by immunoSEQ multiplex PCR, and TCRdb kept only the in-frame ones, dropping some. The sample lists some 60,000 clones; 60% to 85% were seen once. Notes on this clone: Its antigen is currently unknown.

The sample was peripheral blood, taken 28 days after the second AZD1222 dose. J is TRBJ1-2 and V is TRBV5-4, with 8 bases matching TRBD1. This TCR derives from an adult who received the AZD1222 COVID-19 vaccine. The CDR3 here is CASSFTGGGYTF. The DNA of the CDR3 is TGTGCCAGCAGCTTCACAGGGGGTGGCTACACCTTC.